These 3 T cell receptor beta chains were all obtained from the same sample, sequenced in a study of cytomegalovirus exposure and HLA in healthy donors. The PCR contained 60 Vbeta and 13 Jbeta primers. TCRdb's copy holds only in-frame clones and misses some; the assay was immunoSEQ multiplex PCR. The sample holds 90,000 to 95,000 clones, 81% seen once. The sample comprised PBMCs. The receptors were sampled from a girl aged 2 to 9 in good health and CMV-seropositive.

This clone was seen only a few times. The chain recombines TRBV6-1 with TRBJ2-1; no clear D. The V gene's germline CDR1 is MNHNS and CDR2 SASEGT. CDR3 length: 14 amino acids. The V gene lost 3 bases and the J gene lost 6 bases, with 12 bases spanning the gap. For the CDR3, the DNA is TGTGCCAGCAGTGATCACAGCCTCGTCAATGAGCAGTTCTTC. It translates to CASSDHSLVNEQFF.

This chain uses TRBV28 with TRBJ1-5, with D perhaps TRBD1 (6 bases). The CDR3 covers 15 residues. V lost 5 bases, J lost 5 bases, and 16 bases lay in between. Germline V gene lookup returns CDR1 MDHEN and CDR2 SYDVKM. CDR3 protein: CASSPPDRSYQPQHF. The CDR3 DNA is TGTGCCAGCAGTCCACCCGACAGGAGTTATCAGCCCCAGCATTTT. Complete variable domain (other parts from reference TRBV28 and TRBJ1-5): DVKVTQSSRYLVKRTGEKVFLECVQDMDHENMFWYRQDPGLGLRLIYFSYDVKMKEKGDIPEGYSVSREKKERFSLILESASTNQTSMYLCASSPPDRSYQPQHFGDGTRLSIL.

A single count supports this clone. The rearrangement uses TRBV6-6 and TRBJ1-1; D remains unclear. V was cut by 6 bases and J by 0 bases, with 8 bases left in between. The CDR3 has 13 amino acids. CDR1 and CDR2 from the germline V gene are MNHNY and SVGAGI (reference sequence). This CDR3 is CASSPPVNTEAFF. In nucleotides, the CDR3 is TGTGCCAGCAGCCCGCCGGTGAACACTGAAGCTTTCTTT.